The T cell receptor (beta chain) under discussion was sequenced for a study of shared clonotypes between healthy human individuals. Study background: Ranging from 18 to 49 in age, donors were two women and a few men.

Germline-derived CDR1 and CDR2 are SEHNR and FQNEAQ (reference sequence). There are 13 residues in the CDR3. Trimming cost V 1 base and J 11 bases, with 11 bases left between them. Splitting of CD4+ cells produced CD45RA+ naive and CD45RA-negative memory subsets. An assay was performed, and its level was deep. Profiled with immunoSEQ multiplex PCR; TCRdb holds only in-frame clones, not every one. The data contain roughly 2.5 million clones, roughly nine tenths of them seen just once; the ten biggest clones take up more than 0.12%. This receptor was taken from a man aged 18 to 29 in good health. The V and J genes are TRBV7-9 and TRBJ1-4; TRBD1 might be the D (5 bases). The sample comprised naive CD4+ T cells sorted from blood. Subset specified: CD45RA+ positively selected. The CDR3 region has the DNA TGTGCCAGCAGCTTAGTTGAGGGACGGAAACTGTTTTTT. Translated, it gives CASSLVEGRKLFF. The entire variable domain, with the rest obtained from reference TRBV7-9 and TRBJ1-4, is as follows: DTGVSQNPRHKITKRGQNVTFRCDPISEHNRLYWYRQTLGQGPEFLTYFQNEAQLEKSRLLSDRFSAERPKGSFSTLEIQRTEQGDSAMYLCASSLVEGRKLFFGSGTQLSVL.